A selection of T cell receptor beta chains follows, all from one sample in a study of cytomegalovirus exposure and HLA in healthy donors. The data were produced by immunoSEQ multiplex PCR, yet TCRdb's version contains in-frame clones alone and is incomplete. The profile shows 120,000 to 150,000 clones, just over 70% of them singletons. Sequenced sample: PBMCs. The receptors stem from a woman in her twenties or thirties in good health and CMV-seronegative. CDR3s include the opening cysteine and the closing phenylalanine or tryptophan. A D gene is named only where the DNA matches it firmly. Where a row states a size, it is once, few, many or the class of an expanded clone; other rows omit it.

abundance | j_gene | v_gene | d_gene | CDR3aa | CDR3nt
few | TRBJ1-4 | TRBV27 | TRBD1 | CASSLFSGGATNEKLFF | TGTGCCAGCAGTTTATTTTCAGGGGGCGCAACTAATGAAAAACTGTTTTTT
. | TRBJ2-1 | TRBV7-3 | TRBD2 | CASSFLAGGPNEQFF | TGTGCCAGCAGCTTTCTAGCGGGGGGGCCTAATGAGCAGTTCTTC
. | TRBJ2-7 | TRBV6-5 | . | CASRQQGTYEQYF | TGTGCCAGCAGACAACAGGGAACCTACGAGCAGTACTTC
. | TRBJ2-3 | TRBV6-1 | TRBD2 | CASSESHLGRGVLDTQYF | TGTGCCAGCAGTGAAAGCCATCTAGGGCGGGGGGTCTTAGATACGCAGTATTTT
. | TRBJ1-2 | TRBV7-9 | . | CASSFPPGTTNYGYTF | TGTGCCAGCAGCTTCCCTCCTGGGACAACTAACTATGGCTACACCTTC
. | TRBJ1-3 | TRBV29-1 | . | CSASGGTNSGNTIYF | TGCAGCGCCTCGGGGGGAACTAACTCTGGAAACACCATATATTTT
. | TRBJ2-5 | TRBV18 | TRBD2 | CASSPLRGRWQETQYF | TGTGCCAGCTCACCTTTGCGGGGGAGGTGGCAAGAGACCCAGTACTTC
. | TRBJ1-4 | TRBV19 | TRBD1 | CASSISTGAKLFF | TGTGCCAGTAGTATATCGACAGGGGCAAAACTGTTTTTT
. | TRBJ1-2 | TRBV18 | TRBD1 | CASSPDRSYGYTF | TGTGCCAGCTCACCGGACAGGAGCTATGGCTACACCTTC
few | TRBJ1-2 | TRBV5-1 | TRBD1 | CASSLGQGNGGYTF | TGCGCCAGCAGCTTGGGACAGGGGAATGGTGGCTACACCTTC
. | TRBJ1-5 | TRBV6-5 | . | CASSQKGDQPQHF | TGTGCCAGCAGTCAAAAAGGGGATCAGCCCCAGCATTTT
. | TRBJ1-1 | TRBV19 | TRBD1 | CASSIGTGTDTEAFF | TGTGCCAGTAGTATCGGGACAGGGACGGACACTGAAGCTTTCTTT
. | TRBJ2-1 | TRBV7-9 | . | CASSLDRVDEQFF | TGTGCCAGCAGCTTAGACAGGGTAGATGAGCAGTTCTTC
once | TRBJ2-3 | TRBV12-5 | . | CASGDSAGRQYF | TGTGCTAGTGGCGACTCGGCGGGAAGGCAGTATTTT
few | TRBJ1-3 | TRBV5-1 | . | CASGEIQGGGNTIYF | TGCGCCAGCGGCGAGATACAGGGCGGTGGAAACACCATATATTTT
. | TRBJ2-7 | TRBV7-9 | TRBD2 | CSSSLHPPGGRQYF | TGTTCCAGCAGCTTACATCCCCCGGGGGGTCGGCAGTACTTC
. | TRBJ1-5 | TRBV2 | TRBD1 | CASSEQGASQPQHF | TGTGCCAGCAGTGAACAGGGGGCGAGTCAGCCCCAGCATTTT
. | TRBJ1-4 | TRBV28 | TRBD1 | CASSSGQDNEKLFF | TGTGCCAGCAGTTCGGGACAGGATAATGAAAAACTGTTTTTT
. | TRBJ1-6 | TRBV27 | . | CASSLHYNSPLHF | TGTGCCAGCAGTTTACACTATAATTCACCCCTCCACTTT
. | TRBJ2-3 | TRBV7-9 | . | CASSFNTDTQYF | TGTGCCAGCAGCTTTAACACAGATACGCAGTATTTT
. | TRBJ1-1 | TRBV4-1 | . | CASRLSGARTEAFF | TGTGCCAGCAGGCTTTCAGGGGCGCGCACTGAAGCTTTCTTT
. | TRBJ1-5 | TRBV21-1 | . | CASSKELQGTNQPQHF | TGTGCCAGCAGCAAAGAACTACAGGGGACCAATCAGCCCCAGCATTTT
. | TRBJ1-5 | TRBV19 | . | CASSIPGGRNQPQHF | TGTGCCAGTAGTATCCCGGGGGGTCGGAATCAGCCCCAGCATTTT
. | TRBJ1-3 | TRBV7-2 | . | CASSLEPRGAGNTIYF | TGTGCCAGCAGCTTAGAACCCCGGGGGGCCGGAAACACCATATATTTT
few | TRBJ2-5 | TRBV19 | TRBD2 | CASSIDPLAGGQETQYF | TGTGCCAGTAGTATAGACCCCCTAGCGGGGGGACAAGAGACCCAGTACTTC
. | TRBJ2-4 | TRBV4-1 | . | CASSQGERAGVRYF | TGCGCCAGCAGCCAAGGGGAGAGGGCAGGGGTTCGGTACTTC
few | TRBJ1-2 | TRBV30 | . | CAWRQSGLTF | TGTGCCTGGAGGCAATCGGGACTCACCTTC
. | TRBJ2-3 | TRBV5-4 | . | CASSFTGGHTQYF | TGTGCCAGCAGTTTCACGGGGGGCCATACGCAGTATTTT
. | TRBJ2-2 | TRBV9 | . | CASSPRLGAGELFF | TGTGCCAGCAGCCCTCGACTAGGGGCCGGGGAGCTGTTTTTT
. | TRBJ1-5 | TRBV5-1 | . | CASSPGSNQPQHF | TGCGCCAGCAGCCCAGGCAGCAATCAGCCCCAGCATTTT
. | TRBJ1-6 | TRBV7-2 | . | CASSFSGTPDSPLHF | TGTGCCAGCAGCTTTTCCGGGACTCCTGATTCACCCCTCCACTTT
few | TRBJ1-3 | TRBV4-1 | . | CASSQDYRAYGNTIYF | TGCGCCAGCAGCCAAGATTACAGGGCGTACGGAAACACCATATATTTT
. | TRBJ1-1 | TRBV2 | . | CASSESRQGNTEAFF | TGTGCCAGCAGTGAAAGTCGGCAGGGGAACACTGAAGCTTTCTTT
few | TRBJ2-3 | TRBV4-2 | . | CASSQVGAEGTDTQYF | TGTGCCAGCAGCCAAGTTGGAGCGGAGGGCACAGATACGCAGTATTTT
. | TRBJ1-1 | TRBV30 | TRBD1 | CAWVPRTGTVNTEAFF | TGTGCCTGGGTTCCCCGTACCGGGACAGTGAACACTGAAGCTTTCTTT
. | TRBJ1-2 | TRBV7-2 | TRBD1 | CASSSRQGDGYGYTF | TGTGCCAGCAGCTCAAGACAGGGGGATGGCTATGGCTACACCTTC
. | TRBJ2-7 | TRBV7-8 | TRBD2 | CASGLRLAGFYEQYF | TGTGCCAGCGGGTTACGACTAGCGGGTTTCTACGAGCAGTACTTC
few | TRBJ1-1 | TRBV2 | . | CASQGGVYLNTEAFF | TGTGCCAGCCAAGGAGGAGTTTATCTGAACACTGAAGCTTTCTTT
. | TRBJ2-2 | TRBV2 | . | CASSELLLASANTGELFF | TGTGCCAGCAGTGAGCTACTACTAGCTTCGGCGAACACCGGGGAGCTGTTTTTT
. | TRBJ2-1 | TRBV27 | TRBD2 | CASSLGAGGPLNEQFF | TGTGCCAGCAGCCTCGGGGCGGGAGGGCCTCTCAATGAGCAGTTCTTC
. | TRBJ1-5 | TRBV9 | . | CASSANDGGGNQPQHF | TGTGCCAGCAGCGCAAACGACGGCGGGGGTAATCAGCCCCAGCATTTT
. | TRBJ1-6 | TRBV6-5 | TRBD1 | CASRTGSPYNSPLHF | TGTGCCAGCAGGACAGGGAGTCCCTATAATTCACCCCTCCACTTT
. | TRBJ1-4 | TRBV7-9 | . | CASSLLGGVNEKLFF | TGTGCCAGCAGCCTCCTCGGGGGAGTAAATGAAAAACTGTTTTTT
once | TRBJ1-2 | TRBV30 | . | CACHTGLGYTF | TGTGCCTGCCATACAGGGTTGGGCTACACCTTC
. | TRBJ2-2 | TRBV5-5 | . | CASTTPGAGELFF | TGTGCCAGCACTACACCGGGGGCCGGGGAGCTGTTTTTT